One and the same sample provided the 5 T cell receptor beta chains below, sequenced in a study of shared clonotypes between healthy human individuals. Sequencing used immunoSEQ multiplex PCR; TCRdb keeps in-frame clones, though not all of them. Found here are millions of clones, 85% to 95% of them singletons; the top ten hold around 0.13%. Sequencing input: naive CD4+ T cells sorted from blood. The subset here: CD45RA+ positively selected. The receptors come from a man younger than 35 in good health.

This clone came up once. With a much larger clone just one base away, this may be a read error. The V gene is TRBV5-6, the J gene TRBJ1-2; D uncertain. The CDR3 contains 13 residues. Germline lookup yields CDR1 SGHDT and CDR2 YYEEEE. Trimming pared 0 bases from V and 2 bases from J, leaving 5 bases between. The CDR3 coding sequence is TGTGCCAGCAGCTTGGTAGGGAACTATGGCTACACCTTC. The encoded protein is CASSLVGNYGYTF.

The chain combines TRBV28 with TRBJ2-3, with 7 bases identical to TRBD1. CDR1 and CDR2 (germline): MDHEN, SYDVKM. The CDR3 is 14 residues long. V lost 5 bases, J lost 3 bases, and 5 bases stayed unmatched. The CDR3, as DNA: TGTGCCAGCAGTCGATCGACAGGGACAGATACGCAGTATTTT. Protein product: CASSRSTGTDTQYF.

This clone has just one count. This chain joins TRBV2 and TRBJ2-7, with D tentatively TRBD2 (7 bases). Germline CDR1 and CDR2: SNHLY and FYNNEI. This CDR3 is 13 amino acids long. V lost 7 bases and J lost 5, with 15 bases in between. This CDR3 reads CASKSGGLDEQYF. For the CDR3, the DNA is TGTGCCAGCAAGTCGGGGGGCCTAGACGAGCAGTACTTC. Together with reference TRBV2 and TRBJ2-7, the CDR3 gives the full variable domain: EPEVTQTPSHQVTQMGQEVILRCVPISNHLYFYWYRQILGQKVEFLVSFYNNEISEKSEIFDDQFSVERPDGSNFTLKIRSTKLEDSAMYFCASKSGGLDEQYFGPGTRLTVT.

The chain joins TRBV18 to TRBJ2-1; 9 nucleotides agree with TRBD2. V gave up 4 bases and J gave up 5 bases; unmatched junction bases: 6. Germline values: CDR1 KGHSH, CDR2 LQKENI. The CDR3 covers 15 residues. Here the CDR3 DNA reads TGTGCCAGCTCACTATCCATAGCGGGAGACAATGAGCAGTTCTTC. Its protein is CASSLSIAGDNEQFF.

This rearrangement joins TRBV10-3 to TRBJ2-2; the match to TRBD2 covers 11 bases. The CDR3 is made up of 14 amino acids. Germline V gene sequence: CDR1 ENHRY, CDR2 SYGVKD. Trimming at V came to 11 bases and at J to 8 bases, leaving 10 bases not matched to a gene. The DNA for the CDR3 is TGTGCCGCGTCAATAGCGGGAGGGCCTGGGGAGCTGTTTTTT. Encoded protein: CAASIAGGPGELFF.